The table lists the clone carrying this T cell receptor (beta chain) with a few counts. These data are taken from a study of CD8+ T cells in alopecia areata. Study information: Those patients who were treated received oral tofacitinib, which was given at 5 to 10 mg twice daily for moderate-to-severe alopecia areata.

RNA was isolated and reverse transcribed to cDNA, the sequencing template. Measured with immunoSEQ multiplex PCR; TCRdb has only the in-frame clones, and not every one. The sample carries 110,000 to 150,000 clones, roughly 80% recorded once. There are 13 residues in the CDR3. V was cut by 5 bases and J by 4 bases, with 10 bases left in between. Germline values: CDR1 SNHLY, CDR2 FYNNEI. Treatment defined: oral pan-JAK inhibitor, 5-10 mg twice daily. Sequencing was performed on CD8+ T cells sorted from blood, taken at week 4, from a patient treated with tofacitinib. The TCR comes from a human donor with alopecia areata. V usage is TRBV2 and J usage is TRBJ2-3; the D is unclear. In nucleotides, the CDR3 is TGTGCCAGCAGTCCCGGCTTGGCAGATACGCAGTATTTT. Its translation: CASSPGLADTQYF.